Reported below is one T cell receptor (beta chain). This sample stems from a study of blood T cell repertoires in COVID-19. Study details: Some COVID-19 samples were acute and others convalescent; all came from the United States, Italy and Spain. The cDNA or gDNA used as material had been derived from T cells, B-cell-depleted T cells, or PBMCs.

The length of the CDR3 is 13 residues. CDR1 MGHDK and CDR2 SYGVNS come from the germline V gene. The V gene lost 5 bases and the J gene lost 6 bases, with 13 bases spanning the gap. Authors' analysis steps: Amplification with reference gene primers provided the estimates of nucleated cell counts. Some clones are missing from TCRdb's copy, which holds only in-frame ones; the method was immunoSEQ multiplex PCR. D and trimming come from the DNA, and the V and J calls and clone size come from that table. The sample shows 90,000 to 120,000 clones, roughly nine tenths of them seen only once. This TCR came from a man aged 60 to 75 with acute or convalescent COVID-19. Sequences were obtained from peripheral blood. The chain carries TRBV25-1 and TRBJ1-1; D gene uncertain. CDR3 nucleotides: TGTGCCAGCAGTACCCCTCGATCGGCTGAAGCTTTCTTT. Residues: CASSTPRSAEAFF. Complete variable domain (other parts from reference TRBV25-1 and TRBJ1-1): EADIYQTPRYLVIGTGKKITLECSQTMGHDKMYWYQQDPGMELHLIHYSYGVNSTEKGDLSSESTVSRIRTEHFPLTLESARPSHTSQYLCASSTPRSAEAFFGQGTRLTVV.